These 5 T cell receptor beta chains originate from one sample sequenced in a study of blood T cell repertoires in COVID-19. Produced via immunoSEQ multiplex PCR; TCRdb's table is partial and in-frame only. The sample carries around 300,000 clones, around 83% recorded once. The specimen was peripheral blood. The receptor source for this set is a man younger than 40 with active or convalescent COVID-19.

The V and J genes are TRBV7-5 and TRBJ2-3; the tabulated D call, TRBD2, remains unverified against the DNA. TRBV7-5 is a listed pseudogene. This CDR3 comprises 17 residues. The DNA for the CDR3 is TGTGTCAGAAGCTTAGCGGGGCTAGCGGGGGGCACAGATACGCAGTATTTT. It yields the protein CVRSLAGLAGGTDTQYF.

The CDR3: CASSYSAKSSYNEQFF. CDR3 nucleotide sequence: TGTGCCAGCAGTTATTCCGCAAAGAGCTCCTACAATGAGCAGTTCTTC. The chain employs TRBV6-2 or TRBV6-3 and TRBJ2-1; D gene unclear. The germline gives CDR1 MNHEY, CDR2 SVGEGT. The CDR3 is 16 residues long. V gave up 3 bases and J gave up 0 bases, with 12 bases separating them.

This chain links TRBV2 with TRBJ1-2; 9 bases fit TRBD1. V gave up 4 bases and J gave up 0 bases; unmatched junction bases: 6. The CDR3 extends over 16 amino acids. CDR1 is SNHLY and CDR2 is FYNNEI in the germline V gene. The CDR3 DNA sequence: TGTGCCAGCAGTGTATCGAGGACAGGGGCTAACTATGGCTACACCTTC. Its protein is CASSVSRTGANYGYTF.

The V and J genes are TRBV11-1 and TRBJ2-7, with 7 bases fitting TRBD1. The trim removed 3 bases at V and 7 bases at J, leaving 3 bases unmatched. The CDR3 contains 12 residues. CDR1 and CDR2 from the germline V gene are SGHAT and FQDESV (reference sequence). As DNA, the CDR3 is TGTGCCAGCAGCTTTGGACAGGTAGAGCAGTACTTC. Its translation is CASSFGQVEQYF.

The rearrangement uses TRBV6-5 and TRBJ2-1, with a possible D match to TRBD2 (6 bases). CDR3 length: 14 residues. Between the trimmed V and J ends, which lost 5 bases and 6 bases, there was a span of 14 bases. The germline gives CDR1 MNHEY, CDR2 SVGAGI. The CDR3 region has the DNA TGTGCCAGCAGTAACCCGGGACTTCCCAATGAGCAGTTCTTC. Its protein product is CASSNPGLPNEQFF.